This T cell receptor (beta chain) comes out of a study of OX40 agonist ivuxolimab in advanced cancers. Study-level findings and limits: It was also the case that some nonresponders had low normalized T-cell clonal expansion.

Only in-frame clones appear in the TCRdb table, and some are missing; sequencing was by immunoSEQ multiplex PCR. The sample includes tens of thousands of clones, more than 80% of them seen just once. In its sample, this clone was seen once. Its specificity is not known. The CDR3 extends over 13 amino acids. V was pared by 5 bases and J by 1 base, with 8 bases between. The V gene's germline CDR1 is MNHNS and CDR2 SASEGT. Autoimmune disease history or systemic immunosuppression was exclusionary. This sequence was found in an adult with an advanced solid tumor such as melanoma, head and neck, liver or kidney cancer. The source was CD4+ or CD8+ T cells sorted from blood, collected in a trial of the OX40 agonist ivuxolimab. The chain uses TRBV6-1 and TRBJ1-2, with D unresolved. CDR3 region: CASSRTDNYGYTF. CDR3 bases: TGTGCCAGCAGTCGAACAGATAACTATGGCTACACCTTC.